The next 23 T cell receptor beta chains were all read from a single sample in a study of cytomegalovirus exposure and HLA in healthy donors. Amplification used 60 Vbeta primers and 13 Jbeta primers. This table comes from immunoSEQ multiplex PCR, and its TCRdb copy is limited to in-frame clones, with some not included. Among about 18,000 clones listed, approximately 68% were seen once. Sequences were obtained from PBMCs. These receptor sequences come from a man between 18 and 35 years old in good health and CMV-seronegative.

This rearrangement joins TRBV4-1 to TRBJ2-1; 9 bases are shared with TRBD1. The CDR3 totals 17 residues. CDR1 and CDR2 from the germline V gene are MGHRA and YSYEKL. V was clipped by 0 bases and J by 7 bases; unmatched bases: 10. CDR3 in DNA: TGCGCCAGCAGCCAAGATTCCGGGACAGGGTATAGGAATGAGCAGTTCTTC. Protein product: CASSQDSGTGYRNEQFF.

The chain combines TRBV5-4 with TRBJ1-2; 11 nucleotides agree with TRBD1. Germline CDR1 reads SGHNT; CDR2 reads YYREEE (reference sequence). This CDR3 has 15 residues. With V trimmed by 4 bases and J by 8 bases, 10 bases remained unmatched. The CDR3 coding sequence is TGTGCCAGCAGCCGCTCCGGGACAGGGGGTGGCGGCTACACCTTC. Protein: CASSRSGTGGGGYTF.

The gene calls are TRBV1 and TRBJ2-1; the table assigns TRBD2, which was not confirmed against the DNA. TRBV1 is recorded as a pseudogene. The CDR3 length is 17 residues. For the CDR3, the DNA is TGCACCAGCAGCCGGACTAGCGGGGCTAACTCCTACAATGAGCAGTTCTTC. Amino acid sequence: CTSSRTSGANSYNEQFF.

This sequence joins TRBV6-6 and TRBJ1-4; 11 nucleotides line up with TRBD1. The CDR3 is 15 residues long. The germline V gene has CDR1 MNHNY and CDR2 SVGAGI (reference sequence). V was clipped by 6 bases and J by 7 bases; unmatched bases: 7. The CDR3: CASSTGQGAREKLFF. CDR3 nucleotides: TGTGCCAGCAGCACAGGACAGGGGGCGCGTGAAAAACTGTTTTTT.

This clone was seen only once. This sequence joins TRBV19 and TRBJ2-5, with D perhaps TRBD2 (6 bases). The CDR3 covers 15 residues. Germline lookup yields CDR1 LNHDA and CDR2 SQIVND (reference sequence). V gave up 6 bases and J gave up 9 bases, with 23 bases separating them. The CDR3 DNA sequence: TGTGCCAGTAGCACGTCACTAGCACGGCGGTCGTCCCAGTACTTC. It is translated as CASSTSLARRSSQYF.

The rearrangement uses TRBV2 and TRBJ2-7, with D perhaps matching TRBD1 (5 bases). The CDR3 has 16 residues. In germline, CDR1 is SNHLY, CDR2 FYNNEI. V was shortened by 8 bases and J by 0 bases, with 20 bases between the two germline ends. The CDR3 sequence is CASAPFRQRSSYEQYF. The CDR3 coding sequence is TGTGCCAGCGCCCCCTTTAGACAGAGAAGCTCCTACGAGCAGTACTTC.

The CDR3 nucleotides read TGTGCCTGGAGTGGGGGGGGGCCAGAAGCTTTCTTT. Translating gives CAWSGGGPEAFF. The rearrangement uses TRBV30 and TRBJ1-1; D is possibly TRBD1 (6 bases). The germline V gene encodes CDR1 GTSNPN and CDR2 SVGIG (reference sequence). The V gene lost 1 base and the J gene lost 8 bases, with 11 bases spanning the gap. CDR3 length: 12 amino acids.

This chain connects TRBV6-1 to TRBJ2-7; D remains unclear. The CDR3 runs to 14 residues. V shed 4 bases and J shed 1 base, with 11 bases lying between them. Germline lookup yields CDR1 MNHNS and CDR2 SASEGT. CDR3 residues: CASSVLPLSYEQYF. The DNA for the CDR3 is TGTGCCAGCAGTGTCCTCCCCCTATCCTACGAGCAGTACTTC.

The chain recombines TRBV28 with TRBJ1-5; D is undetermined. The CDR3 runs 14 residues. Germline V gene sequence: CDR1 MDHEN, CDR2 SYDVKM. The V and J ends lost 5 bases and 5 bases respectively, with 13 bases between them. As DNA, the CDR3 is TGTGCCAGCAGTCGCGGGTCCTCCTATCAGCCCCAGCATTTT. It yields the protein CASSRGSSYQPQHF.

V is TRBV4-1 and J is TRBJ1-1; D is possibly TRBD1 (5 bases). The CDR3 totals 13 residues. Germline V gives CDR1 MGHRA, CDR2 YSYEKL. V dropped 3 bases and J dropped 11 bases, with 16 bases sitting between them. The CDR3 region is CASSQTVGEGAFF. The CDR3 DNA is TGCGCCAGCAGCCAGACCGTGGGGGAGGGGGCTTTCTTT.

V gene TRBV25-1 combines with J gene TRBJ2-3; a weak D match, TRBD1 (6 bases). Trimming cost V 8 bases and J 2 bases, with 11 bases left between them. The germline gives CDR1 MGHDK, CDR2 SYGVNS. This CDR3 comprises 13 residues. The CDR3 DNA reads as TGTGCCAGCTCGGACAGAAACACAGATACGCAGTATTTT. Its protein product is CASSDRNTDTQYF.

The CDR3 reads CASSQVGLAADTQYF. CDR3 DNA sequence: TGCGCCAGCAGCCAAGTCGGGCTAGCGGCAGATACGCAGTATTTT. V usage is TRBV4-3 and J usage is TRBJ2-3; TRBD2 matches 7 bases. The CDR3 sequence is 15 residues long. Trimming at V came to 1 base and at J to 4 bases, leaving 5 bases not matched to a gene. The germline CDR1 and CDR2 sequences are LGHNA and YSLEER.

This chain joins TRBV12-5 and TRBJ2-6, with 9 bases identical to TRBD1. The CDR3 consists of 17 residues. In germline, CDR1 is LGHNT, CDR2 FRNRAP. V trimming: 6 bases; J trimming: 2 bases; junction bases outside the gene matches: 8. CDR3 DNA: TGTGCTAGTGGGATACAGGGGGCACTCGCTGGGGCCAACGTCCTGACTTTC. Protein: CASGIQGALAGANVLTF.

The rearrangement links TRBV30 to TRBJ1-4; D is unresolved. This CDR3 is 13 amino acids long. Germline assignment: CDR1 GTSNPN and CDR2 SVGIG (reference sequence). With 0 bases removed from V and 5 bases from J, the gap between germline ends came to 7 bases. DNA for the CDR3: TGTGCCTGGAGTGTACTCTCGAATGAAAAACTGTTTTTT. Protein: CAWSVLSNEKLFF.

This clone has only a few counts. This rearrangement joins TRBV5-1 to TRBJ2-7; D not certain. Trimming removed 0 bases from V and 8 bases from J, with 15 bases in between. The CDR3 length is 14 residues. Germline values: CDR1 SGHRS, CDR2 YFSETQ. The CDR3 spells CASSLESGRRQQYF. CDR3 coding DNA: TGCGCCAGCAGCTTGGAGTCTGGAAGGAGACAGCAGTACTTC.

V and J are TRBV4-1 and TRBJ1-1; D perhaps matches TRBD1 (5 bases). V lost 0 bases, J lost 0 bases, and 17 bases lay in between. The CDR3 runs 18 residues. Germline CDR1 reads MGHRA; CDR2 reads YSYEKL. CDR3 in DNA: TGCGCCAGCAGCCAAGAAGCCCCCCGGGGGACTATGAACACTGAAGCTTTCTTT. Its protein is CASSQEAPRGTMNTEAFF.

Only a few counts were recorded for this clone. The genes are TRBV6-5 and TRBJ2-7; TRBD1 matches 9 bases. Germline CDR1 reads MNHEY; CDR2 reads SVGAGI. CDR3 length: 15 residues. With V trimmed by 2 bases and J by 3 bases, 5 bases remained unmatched. Written as DNA, the CDR3 is TGTGCCAGCAGTTACCAGGGACAGGGCTACTACGAGCAGTACTTC. Translated: CASSYQGQGYYEQYF.

The V and J genes are TRBV28 and TRBJ1-1; no firm D call. V was cut by 2 bases and J by 1 base, with 8 bases left in between. The CDR3 spans 14 residues. From germline, CDR1 is MDHEN and CDR2 SYDVKM. The DNA for the CDR3 is TGTGCCAGCAGTTTAGGCAGTTGGAACACTGAAGCTTTCTTT. Translation gives CASSLGSWNTEAFF.

The genes are TRBV4-2 and TRBJ2-5; 10 bases map to TRBD2. Germline trimming cut 1 base from V and 5 bases from J; bases unmatched to any gene: 13. Per the germline V gene, CDR1 is LGHNA and CDR2 is YNFKEQ. The CDR3 contains 18 residues. The CDR3 protein is CASSQVVSSGRSLETQYF. The CDR3 DNA sequence: TGTGCCAGCAGCCAAGTCGTCTCTAGCGGGAGATCGCTCGAGACCCAGTACTTC.

J is TRBJ2-7 and V is TRBV29-1; 10 bases match TRBD1. This CDR3 spans 13 amino acids. V was clipped by 7 bases and J by 5 bases; unmatched bases: 8. Germline V gives CDR1 SQVTM, CDR2 ANQGSEA. CDR3 in amino acids: CSAGGTGVHEQYF. In nucleotides, the CDR3 is TGCAGCGCCGGGGGGACAGGGGTCCACGAGCAGTACTTC.

This clone was found once. The chain's CDR3 is CAWIQGYGYTF. The CDR3 coding sequence is TGTGCCTGGATTCAGGGCTATGGCTACACCTTC. The chain combines TRBV30 with TRBJ1-2, with D perhaps matching TRBD1 (5 bases). This CDR3 contains 11 residues. Germline lookup yields CDR1 GTSNPN and CDR2 SVGIG (reference sequence). Trimming removed 4 bases from V and 4 bases from J, with 7 bases in between.

V is TRBV5-1 and J is TRBJ2-1, with TRBD2 matching over 11 bases. The trim removed 3 bases at V and 3 bases at J, leaving 5 bases unmatched. The V gene's germline CDR1 is SGHRS and CDR2 YFSETQ. The CDR3 has 16 amino acids. The CDR3 nucleotides are TGCGCCAGCAGCTCTCCGGGACTAGCGGACTACAATGAGCAGTTCTTC. Its translation is CASSSPGLADYNEQFF.

The chain employs TRBV4-1 and TRBJ1-5; D uncertain. The V end lost 1 base, the J end lost 2 bases, and 12 bases lay between the germline ends. The CDR3 totals 16 residues. CDR1 and CDR2 from the germline V gene are MGHRA and YSYEKL. CDR3 amino acids: CASSQVEAGGNQPQHF. CDR3 DNA sequence: TGCGCCAGCAGCCAAGTAGAAGCGGGTGGCAATCAGCCCCAGCATTTT.